One and the same sample provided the 12 T cell receptor beta chains below, sequenced in a study of T-cell memory formation after mild COVID-19. Each CDR3 protein gets one entry after TCRdb re-called the 5' RACE reads with MiXCR. The sample records under 300,000 distinct CDR3 sequences, 15% to 20% being singletons. The source material was PBMCs or a T cell subset sorted from them (not recorded which). Source of these receptors: a young man who had mild COVID-19 (a few samples of this study predate the infection). Cell type and time point are not known.

This clonotype has a count of ten or more. V and J are TRBV5-6 and TRBJ2-7; D gene unclear. This CDR3 comprises 14 residues. Trimming cost V 0 bases and J 0 bases, with 7 bases left between them. Germline lookup yields CDR1 SGHDT and CDR2 YYEEEE. This CDR3 is CASSLGGSSYEQYF. CDR3 in DNA: TGTGCCAGCAGCTTGGGAGGAAGCTCCTACGAGCAGTACTTC.

J is TRBJ1-3 and V is TRBV4-1; D gene uncertain. This CDR3 region has 16 residues. The germline V and J ends were trimmed by 0 bases and 0 bases, with 9 bases remaining between them. CDR1 is MGHRA and CDR2 is YSYEKL in the germline V gene. This CDR3 reads CASSQEGSFSGNTIYF. As DNA, the CDR3 is TGCGCCAGCAGCCAAGAGGGTAGCTTCTCTGGAAACACCATATATTTT.

This clonotype was seen more than once but under ten times. The chain combines TRBV6-2 or TRBV6-3 with TRBJ2-1, with TRBD2 matching over 14 bases. J gave up 4 bases and V 1 base, and 3 bases lay outside the gene matches. Germline loops: CDR1 MNHEY, CDR2 SVGEGT. This CDR3 has 17 amino acids. The CDR3 is CASSYFRTSGGYNEQFF. CDR3 DNA: TGTGCCAGCAGTTACTTCCGGACTAGCGGGGGGTACAATGAGCAGTTCTTC.

V usage is TRBV6-2 or TRBV6-3 and J usage is TRBJ1-5, with D maybe TRBD1 (5 bases). CDR3 length: 14 residues. From germline, CDR1 is MNHEY and CDR2 SVGEGT. The V and J ends lost 7 bases and 0 bases respectively, with 10 bases between them. Written as DNA, the CDR3 is TGTGCCAGCACCCGCGGGGCTAGCAATCAGCCCCAGCATTTT. It encodes CASTRGASNQPQHF.

V is TRBV5-1 and J is TRBJ2-1; 7 bases are shared with TRBD2. This CDR3 has 16 residues. Per the germline V gene, CDR1 is SGHRS and CDR2 is YFSETQ. V lost 0 bases, J lost 3 bases, and 6 bases stayed unmatched. The CDR3 loop is CASSLAASGFYNEQFF. Written as DNA, the CDR3 is TGCGCCAGCAGCTTGGCGGCTAGCGGCTTCTACAATGAGCAGTTCTTC.

This clonotype appeared a few times. This chain links TRBV29-1 with TRBJ2-3, with 7 positions matching TRBD1. Per germline, CDR1 SQVTM and CDR2 ANQGSEA. Germline trimming cut 4 bases from V and 0 bases from J; bases unmatched to any gene: 19. The CDR3 extends over 19 amino acids. In nucleotides, the CDR3 is TGCAGCGTTGCCCCGTCCCCGGGACAGTTGACAACTAGCACAGATACGCAGTATTTT. Translating it yields CSVAPSPGQLTTSTDTQYF.

The chain is built from TRBV12-3 or TRBV12-4 and TRBJ1-2; D is undetermined. V lost 10 bases and J lost 12, with 18 bases in between. The CDR3 totals 11 residues. CDR3 in DNA: TGTGCCACCGACTTTCCCGGGAAACACACCTTC. It translates to CATDFPGKHTF.

This clonotype was counted at least ten times. The chain combines TRBV3-1 with TRBJ2-5, with a weak D call TRBD2 (6 bases). The germline gives CDR1 LGHDT, CDR2 YNNKEL (reference sequence). V lost 4 bases and J 2 bases, leaving 11 bases between the germline ends. This CDR3 region has 14 residues. Here the CDR3 DNA reads TGTGCCAGCAGCCGACTAGAGGGACAAGAGACCCAGTACTTC. It is translated as CASSRLEGQETQYF.

This clonotype has just one count. The chain recombines TRBV7-2 with TRBJ1-6, with TRBD1 as a possible D gene (5 bases). Germline V gene sequence: CDR1 SGHTA, CDR2 FQGNSA. CDR3 length: 14 amino acids. V gave up 2 bases and J gave up 7 bases, with 9 bases separating them. The CDR3 sequence is CASSLQGQNSPLHF. CDR3 DNA: TGTGCCAGCAGCTTACAGGGTCAAAATTCACCCCTCCACTTT. Together with reference TRBV7-2 and TRBJ1-6, the CDR3 gives the full variable domain: GAGVSQSPSNKVTEKGKDVELRCDPISGHTALYWYRQSLGQGLEFLIYFQGNSAPDKSGLPSDRFSAERTGGSVSTLTIQRTQQEDSAVYLCASSLQGQNSPLHFGNGTRLTVT.

V is TRBV9 and J is TRBJ2-1; TRBD2 agrees at 11 bases. This CDR3 is 16 amino acids long. J was trimmed by 5 bases and V by 3 bases; bases with no gene match: 7. The germline gives CDR1 SGDLS, CDR2 YYNGEE. The CDR3 sequence: CASSALPGLADNEQFF. CDR3 nucleotides: TGTGCCAGCAGCGCCCTCCCGGGACTAGCGGACAATGAGCAGTTCTTC. The full variable domain, rest sourced from reference TRBV9 and TRBJ2-1, is DSGVTQTPKHLITATGQRVTLRCSPRSGDLSVYWYQQSLDQGLQFLIQYYNGEERAKGNILERFSAQQFPDLHSELNLSSLELGDSALYFCASSALPGLADNEQFFGPGTRLTVL.

V gene TRBV12-3 or TRBV12-4 combines with J gene TRBJ2-6; 10 nucleotides agree with TRBD1. This CDR3 is 17 amino acids long. V lost 6 bases to trimming and J lost 2 bases; unmatched junction nucleotides: 7. For the CDR3, the DNA is TGTGCCAGCAGCGCCGGGACAGGGGTACCTGGGGCCAACGTCCTGACTTTC. Translated, it gives CASSAGTGVPGANVLTF.

This clonotype was recorded many times. The CDR3: CASSLGGGALGNTIYF. CDR3 coding DNA: TGTGCCAGCAGCTTAGGGGGGGGTGCCCTTGGAAACACCATATATTTT. The rearrangement links TRBV7-2 to TRBJ1-3, with D perhaps TRBD1 (5 bases). Germline CDR1 reads SGHTA; CDR2 reads FQGNSA. The length of the CDR3 is 16 residues. The V and J ends lost 1 base and 3 bases respectively, with 13 bases between them.